These 18 T cell receptor beta chains came from one sample sequenced in a study of T cell repertoires and HLA-DP antigens. Assay used: immunoSEQ multiplex PCR; TCRdb lists only in-frame clones, some missing. Here the sample spans about 89,000 clones, approximately 89% being singletons. These receptors' targets are unknown. Sequences were obtained from CD4+ T cells from PBMCs. The receptor source for this set is a man aged 50-59 years in good health and CMV-seronegative.

V is TRBV9 and J is TRBJ2-2; tentatively, D is TRBD1 (5 bases). The CDR3 has 15 amino acids. CDR1 SGDLS and CDR2 YYNGEE come from the germline V gene. With 0 bases removed from V and 5 bases from J, the gap between germline ends came to 11 bases. For the CDR3, the DNA is TGTGCCAGCAGCGTAGACCAGGGTTGGACCGGGGAGCTGTTTTTT. It translates to CASSVDQGWTGELFF.

This chain links TRBV6-1 with TRBJ2-2; the D gene is possibly TRBD2 (6 bases). The V gene lost 6 bases and the J gene lost 5 bases, with 13 bases spanning the gap. CDR1 is MNHNS, CDR2 SASEGT, per germline. CDR3 length: 14 amino acids. CDR3 nucleotides: TGTGCCAGCAGCCCACCGGGGGTAACCGGGGAGCTGTTTTTT. It codes for CASSPPGVTGELFF.

This chain links TRBV29-1 with TRBJ1-1; a possible D gene is TRBD1 (6 bases). V dropped 7 bases and J dropped 4 bases, with 16 bases sitting between them. CDR3 length equals 13 residues. Germline CDR1 reads SQVTM; CDR2 reads ANQGSEA. As DNA, the CDR3 is TGCAGCGCCCAAACAGGGATTAGCACTGAAGCTTTCTTT. Its translation is CSAQTGISTEAFF. Based on the CDR3 plus reference TRBV29-1 and TRBJ1-1, the full variable domain is SAVISQKPSRDICQRGTSLTIQCQVDSQVTMMFWYRQQPGQSLTLIATANQGSEATYESGFVIDKFPISRPNLTFSTLTVSNMSPEDSSIYLCSAQTGISTEAFFGQGTRLTVV.

This clone was seen a few times. This chain joins TRBV6-1 and TRBJ2-2; D remains ambiguous. Looked up from germline, CDR1 is MNHNS and CDR2 is SASEGT. Trimming took 0 bases from V and 1 from J, leaving 21 bases between them. This CDR3 contains 20 residues. CDR3 bases: TGTGCCAGCAGTGAAGCAAGGACGCTGGCAGGCCAAAAGAACACCGGGGAGCTGTTTTTT. It translates to CASSEARTLAGQKNTGELFF.

In DNA, the CDR3 is TGTGCCAGCAGTCCCTCGCGGACTAATGAAAAACTGTTTTTT. Translated, it gives CASSPSRTNEKLFF. The chain links TRBV7-8 to TRBJ1-4; no definite D call. CDR1 is SGHVS and CDR2 is FQNEAQ in the germline V gene. The V and J ends lost 6 bases and 2 bases respectively, with 10 bases between them. CDR3 length: 14 residues.

As to this clone: A read error may produce the germline difference seen at one junction end. V usage is TRBV30 and J usage is TRBJ1-1; D may be TRBD1 (5 bases). CDR3 length: 13 residues. The germline V gene encodes CDR1 GTSNPN and CDR2 SVGIG (reference sequence). This chain's CDR3 is CTWSLRGFAEAFF. The CDR3 nucleotides are TGTACCTGGAGTTTGCGGGGGTTCGCTGAAGCTTTCTTT.

The rearrangement links TRBV5-4 to TRBJ1-2, with D possibly matching TRBD1 (6 bases). Deletions cut 4 bases from V and 4 bases from J, with 14 bases between. This CDR3 contains 14 residues. Germline V lookup: CDR1 SGHNT, CDR2 YYREEE (reference sequence). The CDR3 loop is CASSNLQGGYGYTF. In nucleotides, the CDR3 is TGTGCCAGCAGCAACTTACAGGGCGGCTATGGCTACACCTTC.

The chain recombines TRBV10-1 with TRBJ2-1, with a possible D match to TRBD2 (5 bases). Germline assignment: CDR1 WNHNN and CDR2 SYGVQD (reference sequence). The CDR3 loop spans 14 amino acids. The V end lost 5 bases, the J end lost 0 bases, and 8 bases lay between the germline ends. The CDR3 sequence: CASSPGNSYNEQFF. CDR3 nucleotides: TGCGCCAGCAGTCCGGGAAACTCCTACAATGAGCAGTTCTTC.

In regard to this clone: This same CDR3 is encoded by further DNA sequences in the sample. The chain uses TRBV5-1 and TRBJ1-1; D perhaps matches TRBD1 (5 bases). This CDR3 is built from 15 residues. V was cut by 6 bases and J by 1 base, with 16 bases left in between. Germline-derived CDR1 and CDR2 are SGHRS and YFSETQ. The CDR3 DNA sequence: TGCGCCAGCAAGGGGCTGGGTAAGAGGAACACTGAAGCTTTCTTT. Encoded protein: CASKGLGKRNTEAFF.

V and J are TRBV2 and TRBJ2-7; D not certain. Trimming left V 5 bases short and J 0 bases short, with 11 bases between. CDR3 size: 14 residues. Germline values: CDR1 SNHLY, CDR2 FYNNEI. CDR3 residues: CASSPVASSYEQYF. The CDR3 DNA follows: TGTGCCAGCAGTCCAGTCGCTAGCTCCTACGAGCAGTACTTC.

This clone was observed a few times. The sample has other DNA sequences that encode this CDR3 too. The chain employs TRBV2 and TRBJ2-1; 10 nucleotides line up with TRBD1. The germline gives CDR1 SNHLY, CDR2 FYNNEI. Trimming cost V 8 bases and J 4 bases; bases outside gene matches: 5. This CDR3 region has 14 residues. DNA of the CDR3: TGTGCCAGCGGGAGGGACAGGGGTTACAATGAGCAGTTCTTC. This sequence encodes CASGRDRGYNEQFF.

For this clone: Other DNA sequences in the same sample also yield this CDR3. The chain employs TRBV18 and TRBJ1-1; D gene uncertain. Trimming cost V 2 bases and J 0 bases, with 4 bases left between them. The CDR3 length is 13 residues. The V gene's germline CDR1 is KGHSH and CDR2 LQKENI. CDR3 sequence: CASSPSLNTEAFF. DNA of the CDR3: TGTGCCAGCTCACCAAGTTTGAACACTGAAGCTTTCTTT. Drawing the rest from reference TRBV18 and TRBJ1-1, the complete variable domain is NAGVMQNPRHLVRRRGQEARLRCSPMKGHSHVYWYRQLPEEGLKFMVYLQKENIIDESGMPKERFSAEFPKEGPSILRIQQVVRGDSAAYFCASSPSLNTEAFFGQGTRLTVV.

This clone was detected once. The genes are TRBV12-1 and TRBJ1-5; the table assigns TRBD1, which was not confirmed against the DNA. TRBV12-1 is described as a pseudogene. CDR3 length: 16 residues. CDR3 DNA sequence: TGTGCCAGCAGCCTGACGGGACAGGGGAACAATCAGCCCCAGCATTTT. This translates into CASSLTGQGNNQPQHF.

Ten or more counts support this clone. The chain is built from TRBV28 and TRBJ1-2, with TRBD1 identical over 7 bases. Germline loops: CDR1 MDHEN, CDR2 SYDVKM. Trimming at V came to 5 bases and at J to 8 bases, leaving 8 bases not matched to a gene. The CDR3 length is 13 residues. The CDR3 is CASSQQGPGGYTF. The CDR3 DNA follows: TGTGCCAGCAGTCAACAGGGGCCGGGAGGCTACACCTTC.

The rearrangement uses TRBV28 and TRBJ2-7; no firm D call. Trimming took 7 bases from V and 4 from J, leaving 8 bases between them. The CDR3 has 11 amino acids. The germline V gene has CDR1 MDHEN and CDR2 SYDVKM. The CDR3, as DNA: TGTGCCAGCACTAACCGGTACGAGCAGTACTTC. This gives the protein CASTNRYEQYF. Full variable domain (missing parts from reference TRBV28 and TRBJ2-7): DVKVTQSSRYLVKRTGEKVFLECVQDMDHENMFWYRQDPGLGLRLIYFSYDVKMKEKGDIPEGYSVSREKKERFSLILESASTNQTSMYLCASTNRYEQYFGPGTRLTVT.

In its sample, this clone was seen once. This sequence joins TRBV15 and TRBJ2-7; D gene uncertain. Germline assignment: CDR1 LNHNV and CDR2 YYDKDF (reference sequence). V shed 0 bases and J shed 3 bases, with 6 bases lying between them. This CDR3 comprises 13 residues. The CDR3 DNA follows: TGTGCCACCAGCAGAGATTACGACTACGAGCAGTACTTC. Translated, it gives CATSRDYDYEQYF.

V usage is TRBV19 and J usage is TRBJ1-4; TRBD1 matches at 8 bases. The CDR3 has 16 residues. V trimming: 3 bases; J trimming: 0 bases; junction bases outside the gene matches: 3. Germline CDR1 reads LNHDA; CDR2 reads SQIVND (reference sequence). CDR3 sequence: CASSINRGSTNEKLFF. CDR3 DNA sequence: TGTGCCAGTAGTATTAACAGGGGGTCAACTAATGAAAAACTGTTTTTT. Full variable domain (rest looked up from reference TRBV19 and TRBJ1-4): DGGITQSPKYLFRKEGQNVTLSCEQNLNHDAMYWYRQDPGQGLRLIYYSQIVNDFQKGDIAEGYSVSREKKESFPLTVTSAQKNPTAFYLCASSINRGSTNEKLFFGSGTQLSVL.

V usage is TRBV2 and J usage is TRBJ2-1; possibly TRBD1 or TRBD2 for D (5 bases each). Germline V lookup: CDR1 SNHLY, CDR2 FYNNEI. Trimming removed 10 bases at V and 2 bases at J, with 15 bases between. The CDR3 sequence is 14 residues long. The CDR3 nucleotides are TGTGCCACCCGGGATGGGGCCCCCTACAATGAGCAGTTCTTC. This sequence encodes CATRDGAPYNEQFF.